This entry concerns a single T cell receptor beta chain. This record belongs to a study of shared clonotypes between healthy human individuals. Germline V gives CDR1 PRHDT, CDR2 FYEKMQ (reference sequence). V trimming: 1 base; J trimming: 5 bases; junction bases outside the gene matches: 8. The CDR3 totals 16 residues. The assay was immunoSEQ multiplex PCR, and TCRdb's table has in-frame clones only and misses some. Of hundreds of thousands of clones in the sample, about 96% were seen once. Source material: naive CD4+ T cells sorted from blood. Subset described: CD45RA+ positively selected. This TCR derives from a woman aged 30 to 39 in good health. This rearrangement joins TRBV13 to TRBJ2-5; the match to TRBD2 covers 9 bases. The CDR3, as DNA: TGTGCCAGCAGCTTAGTCGCGGGAGGGCCTCGGGAGACCCAGTACTTC. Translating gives CASSLVAGGPRETQYF. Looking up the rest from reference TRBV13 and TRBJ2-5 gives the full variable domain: AAGVIQSPRHLIKEKRETATLKCYPIPRHDTVYWYQQGPGQDPQFLISFYEKMQSDKGSIPDRFSAQQFSDYHSELNMSSLELGDSALYFCASSLVAGGPRETQYFGPGTRLLVL.